This TCR beta chain was recorded in a study of cytomegalovirus exposure and HLA in healthy donors. The PCR was carried out with 60 Vbeta primers and 13 Jbeta primers. The protocol was immunoSEQ multiplex PCR, while the TCRdb copy is restricted to in-frame clones and leaves out a portion. The sample lists roughly 160,000 clones; 70% to 90% were seen once. After removal of 7 bases from V and 7 bases from J, the junction contained 9 bases not matched to a gene. CDR3 size: 14 residues. Germline V CDR1 and CDR2: SQVTM, ANQGSEA. The chain combines TRBV29-1 with TRBJ2-1; TRBD2 aligns across 11 bases. Sequencing used PBMCs. The sequence came from a woman aged 30 to 39 in good health and CMV-seropositive. This CDR3 is CSARRGLADNEQFF. The CDR3 bases are TGCAGCGCTCGGAGGGGACTAGCGGATAATGAGCAGTTCTTC.